The present entry profiles one T cell receptor (beta chain) with its context. This CDR3 is 13 amino acids long. V lost 6 bases to trimming and J lost 2 bases; unmatched junction nucleotides: 3. Patients from Seattle were sampled longitudinally, starting during active infection. This record belongs to a study of blood T cell repertoires in COVID-19. Study details: COVID-19 samples collected from the United States, Italy and Spain covered acute and convalescent phases.

TCRdb keeps only in-frame clones here, not all; method: immunoSEQ multiplex PCR. In the table there are 400,000 to 450,000 clones, around 88% of which are singletons. The sequencing sample was made of peripheral blood. The chain uses TRBV12-3 or TRBV12-4 and TRBJ2-7; 8 nucleotides match TRBD2. This TCR was sampled from a woman between 50 and 59 years old with COVID-19, enrolled during active disease. For the CDR3, the DNA is TGTGCCAGCAGCGGACTAGCTCCCTACGAGCAGTACTTC. Translated: CASSGLAPYEQYF.